This T cell receptor (beta chain) was captured by sequencing in a study of T cell repertoires in cytomegalovirus infection. Study in general: Newly reported HLA-C-restricted and thoroughly characterized HLA-B-restricted CMV epitopes were employed. Public TCR beta signatures were indicative of both CMV infection and a matching HLA type. Study-level results: Totalled public TCR beta family frequency picked out people who carried CMV plus the relevant HLA. Across the ex vivo response, the dominant clonotypes were HLA-C-restricted CMV-specific TCR beta clonotypes.

TCRdb reprocessed the reads via MiXCR and lists one record per CDR3 protein. The table has under 500,000 distinct CDR3 sequences, more than 40% seen once. With regard to this clonotype: The antigen is undetermined.

This CDR3 has 12 residues. The V end was cut by 5 bases, the J end by 7 bases, with 6 bases between. Specimen: cultured PBMCs, collected from culture after CMV antigen stimulation. This TCR was recovered from a human donor in good health (CMV status not recorded). Some clones in this sample may be carry-over from other donors' samples. This chain connects TRBV12-3 or TRBV12-4 to TRBJ1-6; no definite D call. CDR3 protein: CASSTNNSPLHF. The DNA of the CDR3 is TGTGCCAGCAGTACCAACAATTCACCCCTCCACTTT.